This T cell receptor beta chain originates from a study of identical twins. CDR3 size: 13 residues. The V and J ends lost 2 bases and 5 bases, in that order; junction bases with no gene match: 0. Germline CDR1 SQVTM, CDR2 ANQGSEA. TCRdb re-called the 5' RACE reads with MiXCR, one entry per CDR3 protein. The table has some 690,000 distinct CDR3 sequences, about 20% seen once; the top ten hold around 4.5%. This clonotype was recorded a few times. These data also featured in a second study, about T cells expressing NK-cell markers. Per that study: Sorted T-cell subsets CD3+CD56+NKG2C+, CD3+CD56+NKG2C- and CD3+CD56-NKG2C+ were TCR beta-sequenced.

The J gene is TRBJ2-1, the V gene TRBV29-1; 10 nucleotides align to TRBD2. Specimen: PBMCs. This TCR was sampled from a woman in her late teens or twenties in good health. CDR3 in DNA: TGCAGCGTTGAAACTAGCGGGGACAATGAGCAGTTCTTC. Protein sequence: CSVETSGDNEQFF.